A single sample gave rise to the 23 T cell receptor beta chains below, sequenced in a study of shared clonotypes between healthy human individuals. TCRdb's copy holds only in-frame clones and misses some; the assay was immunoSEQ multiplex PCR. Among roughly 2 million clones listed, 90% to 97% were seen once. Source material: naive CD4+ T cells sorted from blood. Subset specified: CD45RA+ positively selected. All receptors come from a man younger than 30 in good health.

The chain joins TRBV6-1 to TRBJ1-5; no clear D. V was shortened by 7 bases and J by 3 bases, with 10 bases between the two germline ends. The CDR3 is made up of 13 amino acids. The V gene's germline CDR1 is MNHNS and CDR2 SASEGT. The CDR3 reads CASTWSTNQPQHF. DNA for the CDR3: TGTGCCAGCACATGGAGTACCAATCAGCCCCAGCATTTT.

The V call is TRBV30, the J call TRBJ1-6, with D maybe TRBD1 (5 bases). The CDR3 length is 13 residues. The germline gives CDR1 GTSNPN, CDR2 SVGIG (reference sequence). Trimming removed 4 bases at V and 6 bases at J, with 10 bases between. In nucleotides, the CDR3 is TGTGCCTGGACGACAGTCGCTAATTCACCCCTCCACTTT. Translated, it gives CAWTTVANSPLHF.

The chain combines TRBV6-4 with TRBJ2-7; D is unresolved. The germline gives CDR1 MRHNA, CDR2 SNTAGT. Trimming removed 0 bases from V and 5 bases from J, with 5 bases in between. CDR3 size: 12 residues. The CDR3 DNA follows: TGTGCCAGCAGTGACTCTTGCCACGAGCAGTACTTC. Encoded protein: CASSDSCHEQYF.

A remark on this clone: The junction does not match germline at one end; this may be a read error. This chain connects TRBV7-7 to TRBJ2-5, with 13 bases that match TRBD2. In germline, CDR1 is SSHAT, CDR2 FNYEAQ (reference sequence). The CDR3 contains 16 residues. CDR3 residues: CASSSGLAGIQETQYF. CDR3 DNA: TGTGCTAGCAGTTCGGGACTAGCGGGAATCCAGGAGACCCAGTACTTC.

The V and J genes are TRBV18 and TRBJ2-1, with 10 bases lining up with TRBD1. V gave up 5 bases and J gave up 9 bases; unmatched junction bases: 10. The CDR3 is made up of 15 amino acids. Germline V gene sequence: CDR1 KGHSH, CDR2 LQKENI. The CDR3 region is CASSVPGQGRAEQFF. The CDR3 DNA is TGTGCCAGCTCAGTACCGGGACAGGGGAGGGCTGAGCAGTTCTTC. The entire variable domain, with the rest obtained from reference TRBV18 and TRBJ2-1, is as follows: NAGVMQNPRHLVRRRGQEARLRCSPMKGHSHVYWYRQLPEEGLKFMVYLQKENIIDESGMPKERFSAEFPKEGPSILRIQQVVRGDSAAYFCASSVPGQGRAEQFFGPGTRLTVL.

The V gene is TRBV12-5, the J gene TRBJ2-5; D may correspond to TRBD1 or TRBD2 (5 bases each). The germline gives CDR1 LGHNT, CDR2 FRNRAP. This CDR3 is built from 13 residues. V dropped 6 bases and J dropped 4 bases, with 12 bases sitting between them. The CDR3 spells CASGTGLGETQYF. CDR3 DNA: TGTGCTAGTGGCACAGGACTGGGAGAGACCCAGTACTTC.

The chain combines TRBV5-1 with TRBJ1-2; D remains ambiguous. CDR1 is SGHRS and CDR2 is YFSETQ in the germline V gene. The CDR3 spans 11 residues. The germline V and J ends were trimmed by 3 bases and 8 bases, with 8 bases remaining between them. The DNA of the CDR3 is TGCGCCAGCAGCTCAACGAGGGGCTACACCTTC. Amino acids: CASSSTRGYTF.

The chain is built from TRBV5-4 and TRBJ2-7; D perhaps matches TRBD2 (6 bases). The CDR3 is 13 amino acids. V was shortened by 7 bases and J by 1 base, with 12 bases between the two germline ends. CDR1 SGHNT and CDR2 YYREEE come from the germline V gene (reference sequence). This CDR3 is CASQRDFSYEQYF. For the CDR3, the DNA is TGTGCCAGCCAACGGGACTTTTCCTACGAGCAGTACTTC.

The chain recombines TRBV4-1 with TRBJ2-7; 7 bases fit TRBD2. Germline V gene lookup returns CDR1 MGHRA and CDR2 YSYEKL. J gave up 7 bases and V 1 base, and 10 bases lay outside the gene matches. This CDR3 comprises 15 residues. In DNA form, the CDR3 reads TGCGCCAGCAGCCAAGGTGCCAGGGAGGGTTCGGAGCAGTACTTC. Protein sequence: CASSQGAREGSEQYF.

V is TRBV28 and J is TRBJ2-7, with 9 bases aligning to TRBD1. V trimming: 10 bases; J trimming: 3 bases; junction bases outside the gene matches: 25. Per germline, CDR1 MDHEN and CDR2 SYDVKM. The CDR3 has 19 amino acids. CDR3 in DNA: TGTGCCATCGGAACCGGGACAGGGATAATTTTTCCTCTCGGCTACGAGCAGTACTTC. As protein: CAIGTGTGIIFPLGYEQYF.

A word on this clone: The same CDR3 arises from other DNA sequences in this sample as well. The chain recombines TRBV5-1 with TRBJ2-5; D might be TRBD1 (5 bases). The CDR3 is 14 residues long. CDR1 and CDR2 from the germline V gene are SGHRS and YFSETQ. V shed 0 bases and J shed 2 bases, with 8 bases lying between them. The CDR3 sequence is CASSLVPGQETQYF. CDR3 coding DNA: TGCGCCAGCAGCTTGGTTCCAGGGCAAGAGACCCAGTACTTC. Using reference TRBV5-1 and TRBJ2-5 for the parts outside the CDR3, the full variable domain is KAGVTQTPRYLIKTRGQQVTLSCSPISGHRSVSWYQQTPGQGLQFLFEYFSETQRNKGNFPGRFSGRQFSNSRSEMNVSTLELGDSALYLCASSLVPGQETQYFGPGTRLLVL.

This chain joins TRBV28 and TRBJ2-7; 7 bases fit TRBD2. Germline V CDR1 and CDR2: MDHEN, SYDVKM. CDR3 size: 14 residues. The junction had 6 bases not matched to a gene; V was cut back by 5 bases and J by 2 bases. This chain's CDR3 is CASSLPREAYEQYF. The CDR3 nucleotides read TGTGCCAGCAGTCTCCCCCGGGAGGCCTACGAGCAGTACTTC.

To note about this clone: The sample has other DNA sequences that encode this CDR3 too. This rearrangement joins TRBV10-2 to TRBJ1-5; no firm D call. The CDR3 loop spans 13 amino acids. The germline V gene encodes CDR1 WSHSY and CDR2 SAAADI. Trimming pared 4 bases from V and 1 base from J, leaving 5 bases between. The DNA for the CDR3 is TGCGCCAGCAGTGCGGGGAGCAATCAGCCCCAGCATTTT. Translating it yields CASSAGSNQPQHF.

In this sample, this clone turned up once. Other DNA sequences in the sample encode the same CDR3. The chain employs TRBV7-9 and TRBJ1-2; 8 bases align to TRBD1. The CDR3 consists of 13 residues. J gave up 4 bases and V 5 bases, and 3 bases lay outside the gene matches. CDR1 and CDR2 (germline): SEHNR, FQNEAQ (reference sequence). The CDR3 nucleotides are TGTGCCAGCAGCCTTGGACAGGGCTATGGCTACACCTTC. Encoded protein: CASSLGQGYGYTF.

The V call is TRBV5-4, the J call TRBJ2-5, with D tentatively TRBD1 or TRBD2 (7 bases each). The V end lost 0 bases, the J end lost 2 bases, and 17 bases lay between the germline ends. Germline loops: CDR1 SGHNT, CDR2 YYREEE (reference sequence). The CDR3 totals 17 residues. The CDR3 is CASSLEGGGRGQETQYF. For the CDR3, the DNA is TGTGCCAGCAGCTTGGAGGGAGGGGGCAGGGGGCAAGAGACCCAGTACTTC.

The CDR3 is CASSYPEEGLIGYTF. The CDR3, as DNA: TGTGCCAGCAGTTACCCTGAGGAGGGGCTGATCGGCTACACCTTC. This chain connects TRBV6-6 to TRBJ1-2; TRBD1 is a possible D gene (5 bases). Trimming left V 2 bases short and J 8 bases short, with 18 bases between. The CDR3 is made up of 15 amino acids. Germline loops: CDR1 MNHNY, CDR2 SVGAGI (reference sequence).

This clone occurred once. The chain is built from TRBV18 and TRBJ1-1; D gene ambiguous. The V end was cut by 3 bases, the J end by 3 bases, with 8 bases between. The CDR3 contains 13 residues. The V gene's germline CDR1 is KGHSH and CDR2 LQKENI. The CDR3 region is CASSPNGDTEAFF. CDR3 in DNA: TGTGCCAGCTCACCCAACGGGGACACTGAAGCTTTCTTT.

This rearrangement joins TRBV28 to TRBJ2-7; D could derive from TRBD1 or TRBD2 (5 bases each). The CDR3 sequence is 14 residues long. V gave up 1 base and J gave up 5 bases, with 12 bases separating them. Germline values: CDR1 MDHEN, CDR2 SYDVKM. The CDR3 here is CASSLYGAVHEQYF. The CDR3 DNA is TGTGCCAGCAGTTTATACGGGGCAGTCCACGAGCAGTACTTC.

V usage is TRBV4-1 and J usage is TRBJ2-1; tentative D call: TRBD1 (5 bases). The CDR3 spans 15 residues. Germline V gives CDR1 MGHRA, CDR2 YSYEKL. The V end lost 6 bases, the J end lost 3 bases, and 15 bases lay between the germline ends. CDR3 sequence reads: CASRRTRRGYNEQFF. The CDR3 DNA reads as TGCGCCAGCAGGAGGACACGTAGGGGCTACAATGAGCAGTTCTTC.

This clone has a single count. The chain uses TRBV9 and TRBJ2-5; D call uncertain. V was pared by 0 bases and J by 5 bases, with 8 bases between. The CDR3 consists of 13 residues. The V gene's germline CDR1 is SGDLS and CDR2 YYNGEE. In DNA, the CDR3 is TGTGCCAGCAGCGTAGAGCTGGAGGAGACCCAGTACTTC. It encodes CASSVELEETQYF.

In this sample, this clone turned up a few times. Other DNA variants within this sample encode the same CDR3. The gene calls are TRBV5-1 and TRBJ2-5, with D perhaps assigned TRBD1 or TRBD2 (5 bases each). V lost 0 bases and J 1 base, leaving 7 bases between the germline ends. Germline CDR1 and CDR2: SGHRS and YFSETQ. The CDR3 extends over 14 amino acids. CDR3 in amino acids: CASSLGGTQETQYF. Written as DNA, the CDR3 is TGCGCCAGCAGCTTGGGAGGGACCCAAGAGACCCAGTACTTC.

The CDR3 sequence is CASVRDPSSYEQYF. In DNA form, the CDR3 reads TGTGCCAGCGTTCGGGACCCTAGCTCCTACGAGCAGTACTTC. This sequence joins TRBV7-2 and TRBJ2-7; D is perhaps TRBD1 or TRBD2 (5 bases each). The CDR3 consists of 14 residues. The V end lost 8 bases, the J end lost 0 bases, and 14 bases lay between the germline ends. The germline CDR1 and CDR2 sequences are SGHTA and FQGNSA.

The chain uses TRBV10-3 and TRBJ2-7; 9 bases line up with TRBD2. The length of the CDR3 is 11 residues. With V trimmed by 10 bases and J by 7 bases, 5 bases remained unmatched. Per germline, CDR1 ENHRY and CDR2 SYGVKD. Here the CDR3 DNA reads TGTGCCACCGGGACTAGCAATGAGCAGTACTTC. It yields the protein CATGTSNEQYF.